This T cell receptor beta chain was identified during a study of CD8 T cells in ankylosing spondylitis (dated by TCRdb to 2016 to 2017). A note on the overall study: The study profiled T cell receptor beta repertoires in healthy donors and ankylosing spondylitis patients to find disease-linked TCR variants. The full study cohort comprised 25 ankylosing spondylitis patients and over a hundred healthy donors. Peripheral blood samples were taken, and synovial fluid was additionally collected from ankylosing spondylitis patients. What the work shows at the level of the full study, not this receptor alone: According to the report, matched synovial fluid samples from ankylosing spondylitis patients were significantly enriched for the disease-linked clones. A TCR beta motif made up of several highly homologous amino acid variants appeared to be characteristic of blood from ankylosing spondylitis patients. Some of the motif variants had been reported before in the synovial fluid and blood of reactive arthritis patients, a finding that suggests common disease-initiation mechanisms. In peripheral blood, the disease-linked clones were found at relatively low frequencies and had a CD8+ phenotype.

Sequencing was performed on an Illumina HiSeq 2500. TCR beta libraries were prepared by quantitative 5'-RACE with molecular barcodes. Under the source paper's analysis protocol: A new computational method, built on a probabilistic model of VDJ rearrangement, was used to identify disease-linked TCR variants. TCRdb applied fastp at Q25 and MiXCR to the public reads, then kept only in-frame beta chains. CDR3 protein duplicates are merged, each entry listing the most common genes and DNA. TCRdb's processing, not the authors', yielded these V and J calls. The table for this sample lists some 240,000 distinct CDR3 sequences; 7.3% of them were counted only once. Jointly, the top ten make up 13% to 15% of the sample. Clipping removes 2 bases from V and 5 bases from J, with 7 as the unmatched junction base count. CDR1 and CDR2 (SGHRS, YFSETQ) derive from the germline V gene. The CDR3 measures 15 amino acids from cysteine to phenylalanine. The retained sequence is limited to the CDR3, 45 bases, with the frame set at the first base.

This clonotype showed up many times. No antigen is known for it. There are no base qualities to consult, and no much larger clone falls within one base. This receptor was taken from a male donor with ankylosing spondylitis. Rearrangement joined TRBV5-1 to TRBJ2-1; TRBD2 lines up with 7 middle nucleotides. Sequencing was performed on blood, either unsorted or a sorted T cell fraction (not recorded which). The nucleotides read TGCGCCAGCAGCTTTCAAGGGGCGGGGGACAATGAGCAGTTCTTC. Its coded protein is CASSFQGAGDNEQFF. The reference TRBV5-1 and TRBJ2-1 proteins fill in what lies around the CDR3, so the full variable domain reads KAGVTQTPRYLIKTRGQQVTLSCSPISGHRSVSWYQQTPGQGLQFLFEYFSETQRNKGNFPGRFSGRQFSNSRSEMNVSTLELGDSALYLCASSFQGAGDNEQFFGPGTRLTVL.